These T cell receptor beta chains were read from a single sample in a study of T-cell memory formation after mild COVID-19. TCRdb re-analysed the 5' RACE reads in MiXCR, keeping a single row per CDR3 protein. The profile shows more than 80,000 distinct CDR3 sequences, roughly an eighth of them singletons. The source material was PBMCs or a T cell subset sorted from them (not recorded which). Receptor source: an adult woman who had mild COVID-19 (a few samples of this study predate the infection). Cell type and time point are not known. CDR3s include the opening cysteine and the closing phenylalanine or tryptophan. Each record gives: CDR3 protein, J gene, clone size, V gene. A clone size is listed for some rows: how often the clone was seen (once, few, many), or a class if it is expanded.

cdr3_aa: CASSASGQGAAFF
j_call: TRBJ1-1
clone_size: .
v_call: TRBV19

cdr3_aa: CASSSSHGGPLTDTQYF
j_call: TRBJ2-3
clone_size: many
v_call: TRBV12-3/TRBV12-4

cdr3_aa: CASSYSLGEEQFF
j_call: TRBJ2-1
clone_size: few
v_call: TRBV6-6

cdr3_aa: CASTPSSYNEQFF
j_call: TRBJ2-1
clone_size: .
v_call: TRBV6-2/TRBV6-3

cdr3_aa: CAWSNPDREYEQYF
j_call: TRBJ2-7
clone_size: few
v_call: TRBV30

cdr3_aa: CASSSLGQAGGSAGELFF
j_call: TRBJ2-2
clone_size: few
v_call: TRBV6-5

cdr3_aa: CATSDRGPGNQPQHF
j_call: TRBJ1-5
clone_size: .
v_call: TRBV24-1

cdr3_aa: CASSSGRQAITYEQYF
j_call: TRBJ2-7
clone_size: .
v_call: TRBV5-8

cdr3_aa: CASSYPGQGSYEQYF
j_call: TRBJ2-7
clone_size: few
v_call: TRBV3-1

cdr3_aa: CASSHRDRGWNEQFF
j_call: TRBJ2-1
clone_size: few
v_call: TRBV7-9

cdr3_aa: CASSASGTGGYEQFF
j_call: TRBJ2-1
clone_size: few
v_call: TRBV9

cdr3_aa: CASSQGVNTEAFF
j_call: TRBJ1-1
clone_size: .
v_call: TRBV4-2

cdr3_aa: CASSSMGTDTQYF
j_call: TRBJ2-3
clone_size: .
v_call: TRBV27

cdr3_aa: CASSSLAAVDTQYF
j_call: TRBJ2-3
clone_size: few
v_call: TRBV4-2

cdr3_aa: CASSQEDRGNTEAFF
j_call: TRBJ1-1
clone_size: once
v_call: TRBV4-2

cdr3_aa: CASSLYPGTAKNIQYF
j_call: TRBJ2-4
clone_size: .
v_call: TRBV6-2/TRBV6-3

cdr3_aa: CASSSLGGPDTEAFF
j_call: TRBJ1-1
clone_size: .
v_call: TRBV7-6

cdr3_aa: CATSDSVEQYF
j_call: TRBJ2-7
clone_size: many
v_call: TRBV24-1

cdr3_aa: CSVLTGESYEQYF
j_call: TRBJ2-7
clone_size: many
v_call: TRBV29-1

cdr3_aa: CASSYSLARVDTGELFF
j_call: TRBJ2-2
clone_size: many
v_call: TRBV6-5

cdr3_aa: CASSSGTGGANEKLFF
j_call: TRBJ1-4
clone_size: few
v_call: TRBV4-3

cdr3_aa: CASSQDGPRDEQYF
j_call: TRBJ2-7
clone_size: many
v_call: TRBV6-5

cdr3_aa: CASSAGEGVDEQFF
j_call: TRBJ2-1
clone_size: many
v_call: TRBV5-1

cdr3_aa: CASSLAAIGVFTGELFF
j_call: TRBJ2-2
clone_size: .
v_call: TRBV7-6

cdr3_aa: CASSKEYGPAESEQYF
j_call: TRBJ2-7
clone_size: few
v_call: TRBV5-1

cdr3_aa: CSADDASGTPTYEQYF
j_call: TRBJ2-7
clone_size: few
v_call: TRBV20-1

cdr3_aa: CASSLGRRAYEQYF
j_call: TRBJ2-7
clone_size: few
v_call: TRBV5-6

cdr3_aa: CASSVESTLNTEAFF
j_call: TRBJ1-1
clone_size: few
v_call: TRBV9

cdr3_aa: CASSPPGQLINSGANVLTF
j_call: TRBJ2-6
clone_size: .
v_call: TRBV6-2/TRBV6-3

cdr3_aa: CASSGRDFSSSYEQYF
j_call: TRBJ2-7
clone_size: few
v_call: TRBV3-1

cdr3_aa: CASSPGTGTTDTQYF
j_call: TRBJ2-3
clone_size: few
v_call: TRBV9

cdr3_aa: CASRDQYGTSGSYEQYF
j_call: TRBJ2-7
clone_size: .
v_call: TRBV2

cdr3_aa: CASSLGLAGAVGYNEQFF
j_call: TRBJ2-1
clone_size: few
v_call: TRBV7-9

cdr3_aa: CASSERTHNEQFF
j_call: TRBJ2-1
clone_size: many
v_call: TRBV25-1

cdr3_aa: CSARDGGWAATPKVTSGGADTQYF
j_call: TRBJ2-3
clone_size: .
v_call: TRBV20-1

cdr3_aa: CASSFPPAGGTETQYF
j_call: TRBJ2-5
clone_size: many
v_call: TRBV5-1

cdr3_aa: CASSQDREGTDTQYF
j_call: TRBJ2-3
clone_size: few
v_call: TRBV4-2

cdr3_aa: CASSLTSGKYNEQFF
j_call: TRBJ2-1
clone_size: .
v_call: TRBV5-4

cdr3_aa: CASSQDYQSGRKYVEQFF
j_call: TRBJ2-1
clone_size: few
v_call: TRBV3-1

cdr3_aa: CASSKRVRISLSSTDTQYF
j_call: TRBJ2-3
clone_size: few
v_call: TRBV21-1

cdr3_aa: CASSYVGRSTDTQYF
j_call: TRBJ2-3
clone_size: few
v_call: TRBV6-2/TRBV6-3

cdr3_aa: CASSQGTGGNTIYF
j_call: TRBJ1-3
clone_size: .
v_call: TRBV7-2

cdr3_aa: CSVEDQGDYEQYF
j_call: TRBJ2-7
clone_size: few
v_call: TRBV29-1

cdr3_aa: CASSDQPYEQFF
j_call: TRBJ2-1
clone_size: many
v_call: TRBV5-1

cdr3_aa: CASSLGSVGSGETQYF
j_call: TRBJ2-5
clone_size: few
v_call: TRBV7-9

cdr3_aa: CASSQPGLSNEQFF
j_call: TRBJ2-1
clone_size: few
v_call: TRBV4-3

cdr3_aa: CAIKTGPYEQYF
j_call: TRBJ2-7
clone_size: .
v_call: TRBV10-3

cdr3_aa: CASGHRGDYGYTF
j_call: TRBJ1-2
clone_size: .
v_call: TRBV2

cdr3_aa: CAWSVSGGADEQFF
j_call: TRBJ2-1
clone_size: few
v_call: TRBV30

cdr3_aa: CSAWGSQSGYGYTF
j_call: TRBJ1-2
clone_size: few
v_call: TRBV20-1

cdr3_aa: CASSVEGSSGNTIYF
j_call: TRBJ1-3
clone_size: few
v_call: TRBV9

cdr3_aa: CASSYSLGGELFF
j_call: TRBJ2-2
clone_size: few
v_call: TRBV7-6

cdr3_aa: CASSPRGGPMNEQFF
j_call: TRBJ2-1
clone_size: many
v_call: TRBV19

cdr3_aa: CASSYPWPEDAYNEQFF
j_call: TRBJ2-1
clone_size: .
v_call: TRBV6-6

cdr3_aa: CASSQIEQGAYNEQFF
j_call: TRBJ2-1
clone_size: .
v_call: TRBV5-4

cdr3_aa: CASARTSGSADTQYF
j_call: TRBJ2-3
clone_size: many
v_call: TRBV6-4

cdr3_aa: CASSQVITGGDEQFF
j_call: TRBJ2-1
clone_size: .
v_call: TRBV4-1

cdr3_aa: CASLGRENIQYF
j_call: TRBJ2-4
clone_size: few
v_call: TRBV21-1

cdr3_aa: CASSQGERGVTYEQYF
j_call: TRBJ2-7
clone_size: few
v_call: TRBV4-1

cdr3_aa: CASSRFTGETQYF
j_call: TRBJ2-5
clone_size: few
v_call: TRBV12-3/TRBV12-4